Shown below are 2 T cell receptor beta chains from a single sample sequenced in a study of blood T cell repertoires in COVID-19. Assay: immunoSEQ multiplex PCR; the TCRdb copy retains only in-frame clones and omits some. Of roughly 130,000 clones listed, approximately 84% are singletons. Sequencing was carried out using peripheral blood. Receptors were obtained from a woman aged 30 to 39 who had recovered from COVID-19.

The genes are TRBV6-4 and TRBJ2-7, with D possibly being TRBD1 (7 bases). The CDR3 sequence is 16 residues long. Germline values: CDR1 MRHNA, CDR2 SNTAGT. V lost 0 bases to trimming and J lost 5 bases, with 17 bases between them. CDR3 sequence (DNA): TGTGCCAGCAGTGACTCCGGACAGGACTGGAGGGACGAGCAGTACTTC. Amino acids: CASSDSGQDWRDEQYF.

J is TRBJ2-7 and V is TRBV19; D is possibly TRBD2 (6 bases). CDR3 length equals 14 residues. Trimming pared 5 bases from V and 4 bases from J, leaving 15 bases between. Germline loops: CDR1 LNHDA, CDR2 SQIVND (reference sequence). The CDR3 protein is CASSPRPGDYEQYF. DNA of the CDR3: TGTGCCAGTAGTCCTCGTCCGGGGGATTACGAGCAGTACTTC.